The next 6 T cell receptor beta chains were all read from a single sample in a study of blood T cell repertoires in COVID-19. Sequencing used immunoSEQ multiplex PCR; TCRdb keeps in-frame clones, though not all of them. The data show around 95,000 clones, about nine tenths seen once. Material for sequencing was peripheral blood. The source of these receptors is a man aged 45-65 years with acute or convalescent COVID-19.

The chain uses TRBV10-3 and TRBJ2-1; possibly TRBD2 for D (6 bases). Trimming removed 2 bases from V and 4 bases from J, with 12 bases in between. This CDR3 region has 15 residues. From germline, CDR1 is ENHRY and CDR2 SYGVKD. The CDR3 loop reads CAISEAGPVYNEQFF. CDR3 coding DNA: TGTGCCATCAGTGAGGCGGGACCGGTATACAATGAGCAGTTCTTC.

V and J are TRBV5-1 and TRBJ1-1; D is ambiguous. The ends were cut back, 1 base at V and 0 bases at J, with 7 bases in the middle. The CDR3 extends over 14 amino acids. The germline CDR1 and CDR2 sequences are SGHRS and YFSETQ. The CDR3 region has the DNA TGCGCCAGCAGCTTGTTATCTGTGAACACTGAAGCTTTCTTT. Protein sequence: CASSLLSVNTEAFF. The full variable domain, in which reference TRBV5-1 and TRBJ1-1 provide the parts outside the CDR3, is KAGVTQTPRYLIKTRGQQVTLSCSPISGHRSVSWYQQTPGQGLQFLFEYFSETQRNKGNFPGRFSGRQFSNSRSEMNVSTLELGDSALYLCASSLLSVNTEAFFGQGTRLTVV.

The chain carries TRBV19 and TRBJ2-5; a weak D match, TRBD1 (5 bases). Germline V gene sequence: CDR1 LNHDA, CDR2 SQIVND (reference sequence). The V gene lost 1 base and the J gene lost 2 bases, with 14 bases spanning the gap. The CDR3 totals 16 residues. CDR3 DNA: TGTGCCAGTAGTATAGGGTCGGGCAGGGCACAAGAGACCCAGTACTTC. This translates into CASSIGSGRAQETQYF. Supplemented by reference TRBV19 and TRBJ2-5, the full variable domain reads DGGITQSPKYLFRKEGQNVTLSCEQNLNHDAMYWYRQDPGQGLRLIYYSQIVNDFQKGDIAEGYSVSREKKESFPLTVTSAQKNPTAFYLCASSIGSGRAQETQYFGPGTRLLVL.

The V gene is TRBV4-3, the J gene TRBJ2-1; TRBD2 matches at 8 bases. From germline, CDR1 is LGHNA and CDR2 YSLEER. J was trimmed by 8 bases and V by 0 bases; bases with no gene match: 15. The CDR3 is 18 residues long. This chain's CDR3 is CASSQDAAPAGGGDEQFF. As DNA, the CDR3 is TGCGCCAGCAGCCAAGATGCTGCTCCGGCGGGAGGAGGGGATGAGCAGTTCTTC.

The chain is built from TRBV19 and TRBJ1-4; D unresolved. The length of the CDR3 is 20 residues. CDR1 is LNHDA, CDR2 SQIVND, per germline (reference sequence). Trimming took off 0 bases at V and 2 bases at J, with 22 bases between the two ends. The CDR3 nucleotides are TGTGCCAGTAGTATAGATAATGACGTAGGACTTTGGCGGACTAATGAAAAACTGTTTTTT. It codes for CASSIDNDVGLWRTNEKLFF.

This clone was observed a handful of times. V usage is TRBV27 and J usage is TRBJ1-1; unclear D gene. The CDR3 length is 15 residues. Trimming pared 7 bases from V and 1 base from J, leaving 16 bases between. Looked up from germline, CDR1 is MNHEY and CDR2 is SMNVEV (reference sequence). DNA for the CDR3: TGTGCCAGCACCCCTAGCTCGGTGGCGAACACTGAAGCTTTCTTT. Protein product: CASTPSSVANTEAFF.